The source of this T cell receptor beta chain is a study of technical replicates of blood from several donors. Clones were sequenced by immunoSEQ multiplex PCR, and TCRdb holds only the in-frame ones, with some missing. The sample records roughly 74,000 clones, 91% being singletons. Germline V gene lookup returns CDR1 LNHDA and CDR2 SQIVND (reference sequence). Trimming cost V 2 bases and J 5 bases, with 12 bases left between them. This CDR3 has 15 amino acids. Sequencing was done on a sample of T cells isolated from PBMCs. The receptor was isolated from a human donor in good health. The chain carries TRBV19 and TRBJ2-2; D is ambiguous. The DNA for the CDR3 is TGTGCCAGTAGTATATCGGGTAGTTGGACCGGGGAGCTGTTTTTT. Protein product: CASSISGSWTGELFF.